A selection of T cell receptor beta chains follows, all from one sample in a study of early T cells in non-severe SARS-CoV-2 infection. In TCRdb, the 5' RACE reads were re-called with MiXCR into one record per CDR3 protein. Counted here are around 57,000 distinct CDR3 sequences, approximately 11% occurring once; the ten biggest clones make up roughly 1.7%. The sequenced sample was whole blood. All receptors come from an adult who was a healthcare worker with PCR-confirmed SARS-CoV-2 infection or an uninfected control (not recorded which). Both conserved end residues are part of each CDR3. Each record gives: J gene, D gene, V gene, CDR3 length, CDR3 protein. The D gene is left open where the match is weak.

TRBJ1-2	NA	TRBV7-2	11	CASSSQGRYTF
TRBJ1-5	NA	TRBV4-3	15	CASSQGQFSNQPQHF
TRBJ2-7	NA	TRBV20-1	12	CSARGQVGEQYF
TRBJ2-5	NA	TRBV4-1	15	CASSQGPGPQETQYF
TRBJ1-1	NA	TRBV7-6	13	CASSFNMNTEAFF
TRBJ1-1	NA	TRBV11-2	14	CASRLGTGNTEAFF
TRBJ2-1	NA	TRBV28	15	CASSLAGATYNEQFF
TRBJ2-1	TRBD2	TRBV14	16	CASSQGGLAGYHEQFF
TRBJ1-2	NA	TRBV5-4	12	CASSPETGKYTF
TRBJ1-1	NA	TRBV30	14	CAWSSGGLGTEAFF
TRBJ2-3	NA	TRBV5-1	13	CASSIQPRDTQYF
TRBJ2-1	NA	TRBV7-8	13	CASHPTVGHEQFF
TRBJ1-1	NA	TRBV29-1	13	CSGAGWTGTEAFF
TRBJ2-1	TRBD2	TRBV11-2	17	CASSLEVSGRGSDEQFF
TRBJ2-3	TRBD2	TRBV6-1	16	CASRAGTSWFTDTQYF
TRBJ2-3	TRBD2	TRBV5-1	17	CASSWPPGGGHTDTQYF
TRBJ2-3	TRBD2	TRBV20-1	14	CSASGSGGTDTQYF
TRBJ1-1	NA	TRBV10-2	12	CATSGGSLEAFF
TRBJ2-3	NA	TRBV11-2	14	CASSSGSAVDTQYF
TRBJ1-1	NA	TRBV5-1	14	CASSLEIGSTEAFF
TRBJ2-3	NA	TRBV9	13	CASSVEARDTQYF
TRBJ1-1	NA	TRBV4-2	16	CASSQGDGLGNTEVFF
TRBJ2-3	TRBD2	TRBV7-2	17	CASSFFVSSGGADTQYF
TRBJ1-4	NA	TRBV10-3	12	CAISETDEKLFF
TRBJ1-1	NA	TRBV12-3/TRBV12-4	14	CASSLEDKNTEAFF
TRBJ2-7	NA	TRBV7-9	13	CASSSKPKIEQYF
TRBJ2-5	NA	TRBV5-5	14	CASSLPQAQETQYF
TRBJ1-1	TRBD1	TRBV29-1	13	CSVKNRGNTEAFF
TRBJ2-3	TRBD1	TRBV9	17	CASSPFVGTASTDTQYF
TRBJ2-3	NA	TRBV11-2	11	CASSLGDTQYF
TRBJ2-3	TRBD2	TRBV20-1	16	CSADGTSGGAADTQYF
TRBJ2-2	NA	TRBV7-2	15	CASSSDRGIPGELFF
TRBJ1-1	NA	TRBV15	15	CATSREVLANTEAFF
TRBJ2-3	NA	TRBV24-1	14	CATSDASRTDTQYF
TRBJ2-7	NA	TRBV5-1	14	CASSLDPGVYEQYF